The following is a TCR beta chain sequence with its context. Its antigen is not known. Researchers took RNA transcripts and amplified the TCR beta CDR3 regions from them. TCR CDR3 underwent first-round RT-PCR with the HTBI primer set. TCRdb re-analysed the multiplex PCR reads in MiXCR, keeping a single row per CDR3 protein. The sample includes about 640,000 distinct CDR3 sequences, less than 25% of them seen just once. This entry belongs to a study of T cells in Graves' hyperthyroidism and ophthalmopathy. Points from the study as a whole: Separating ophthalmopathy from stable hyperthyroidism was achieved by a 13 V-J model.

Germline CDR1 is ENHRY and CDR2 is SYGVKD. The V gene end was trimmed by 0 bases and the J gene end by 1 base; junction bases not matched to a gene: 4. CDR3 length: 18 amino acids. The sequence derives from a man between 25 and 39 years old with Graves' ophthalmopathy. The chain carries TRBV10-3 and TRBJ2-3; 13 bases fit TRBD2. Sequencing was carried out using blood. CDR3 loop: CAISESTSGRVGTDTQYF. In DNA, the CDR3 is TGTGCCATCAGTGAGTCTACTAGCGGGAGGGTTGGCACAGATACGCAGTATTTT.